These T cell receptor beta chains were read from a single sample in a study of vaccination effects on CD4 cells after COVID-19. Profiled with immunoSEQ multiplex PCR; TCRdb holds only in-frame clones, not every one. Found here are 50,000 to 75,000 clones, 70% to 85% of them singletons; the top ten hold around 21%. The antigens for these receptors are not known. This material consisted of CD4+ T cells from PBMCs cultured without peptide, taken before COVID-19 vaccination. These receptors all stem from a human donor who had a prior SARS-CoV-2 infection. Both conserved end residues are part of each CDR3. A D gene is named only where the DNA matches it firmly. Clone size appears in some rows only: once, few, many, or a class for an expanded clone.

D,size,V,J,DNA,CDR3
.,.,TRBV6-1,TRBJ2-7,TGTGCCAGCAGTGTCCTCCTGTTAAAAAAGGGTAGTCCCTACGAGCAGTACTTC,CASSVLLLKKGSPYEQYF
.,.,TRBV15,TRBJ1-4,TGTGCCACCAGCAACGGGCGGACTAATGAAAAACTGTTTTTT,CATSNGRTNEKLFF
TRBD2,.,TRBV11-2,TRBJ2-3,TGTGCCAGCAGCCGTATGCGCGGGAGGGCCGGGAGCACAGATACGCAGTATTTT,CASSRMRGRAGSTDTQYF
TRBD2,once,TRBV7-3,TRBJ2-5,TGTGCCAGCAGCTTAACAACTAGCGGGGATCTTCAGTACTTC,CASSLTTSGDLQYF
TRBD1,.,TRBV6-6,TRBJ2-1,TGTGCCAGCAGTCGACTATCAGGGGGCGGTGAGCAGTTCTTC,CASSRLSGGGEQFF
TRBD1,.,TRBV24-1,TRBJ1-2,TGTGCCACCCGACAGGGGAGTGATGGTGGCTACACCTTC,CATRQGSDGGYTF
.,few,TRBV3-1/TRBV3-2,TRBJ1-2,TGTGCCAGCAGCCAAGATTACCAGGGCCCATGGTATGGCTACACCTTC,CASSQDYQGPWYGYTF
.,.,TRBV11-3,TRBJ2-3,TGTGCCAGCAGCCCTCAATCCGGGGCATCCCCCGGAGATACGCAGTATTTT,CASSPQSGASPGDTQYF
.,.,TRBV11-2,TRBJ2-3,TGTGCCAGCAGCTTAGCCGTTGCGGCCCCGGGTACGCAGTATTTT,CASSLAVAAPGTQYF
.,few,TRBV7-9,TRBJ1-2,TGTGCCAGCAGCTTAAACAGGGATCATGGCTACACCTTC,CASSLNRDHGYTF
TRBD2,.,TRBV7-3,TRBJ2-5,TGTGCCAGCAGCTCCACTAGCGGGGGGACCCAGTACTTC,CASSSTSGGTQYF
.,.,TRBV12-3/TRBV12-4,TRBJ1-1,TGTGCCAGCCGTCGCAGAAGTATTACTGAAGCTTTCTTT,CASRRRSITEAFF
.,once,TRBV25-1,TRBJ2-1,TGTGCCAGCAGTGAATTCGGCAAGGGGGATCTAAGTGAGCAGTTCTTC,CASSEFGKGDLSEQFF
.,.,TRBV11-3,TRBJ2-5,TGTGCCAGCAGCGGCATATCGGGAGAGACCCAGTACTTC,CASSGISGETQYF
.,.,TRBV5-1,TRBJ2-5,TGCGCCAGCAGCTCCGGGACATTGGAGACCCAGTACTTC,CASSSGTLETQYF
.,once,TRBV5-6,TRBJ1-3,TGTGCCAGCAGCACACAGACCCAGGCTGGAAACACCATATATTTT,CASSTQTQAGNTIYF
.,few,TRBV7-2,TRBJ1-2,TGTGCCAGCAGCTTAGAGTCTTTTTCGGTGGGTGGCTACACCTTC,CASSLESFSVGGYTF
.,.,TRBV15,TRBJ2-7,TGTGCCACCAGCAGGGACAACTCCTACGAGCAGTACTTC,CATSRDNSYEQYF